This paragraph reports one T cell receptor beta chain. The specificity of this receptor is unknown. No much larger clonotype is one base removed from it; base qualities were not supplied. The data stem from a study of cytomegalovirus exposure and HLA in healthy donors (dated by TCRdb to the late 2010s). Study-level background: An earlier analysis of several hundred of the donors reported approximately 300 Gb of sequence data and 117 million unique TCR beta sequences obtained from some 170 million T cells. Class I and class II HLA loci were covered by the typing at four-digit resolution. Among about 370 genotyped donors of the cohort, an average of roughly 230,000 unique TCR beta nucleotide sequences was sequenced per donor, of which 15% to 20% were non-productive. Rather than drawing on any new phenotypic data, the later analysis identified candidate immune exposures from TCR beta sequences and the way those sequences occurred across donors. High-throughput TCR immunosequencing, statistical association of individual TCRs with disease status, and machine learning were combined to predict cytomegalovirus infection status. An earlier analysis of approximately 630 of the donors applied high-throughput TCR beta sequencing to assess whether each TCR beta V gene segment acted as functional or pseudogenic. The aim of the study was to test whether cataloging public T cell receptors could identify signatures of past pathogen exposure. In a later analysis, previously published TCR beta repertoires from 666 donors were re-analyzed and high-resolution HLA genotyping was added so that TCR occurrence patterns could be studied. Of the 300 to 400 genotyped donors, over 70% fell in the genetic ancestry cluster associated with self-reported Caucasian donors. Roughly 5 DR-DQ haplotypes were handled as single units for association and clustering because linkage in the cohort was strong. Roughly 300 gigabases of sequencing data and 80 million or so unique TCR sequences were included in an early release covering 550 to 800 HLA-typed donors. Donor age, sex, ethnicity and CMV serostatus were collected together with the repertoire data. In a later genetic analysis, genome-wide SNP genotypes for about 65% of the 666 donors were used, and that subset was treated as a discovery cohort. All discovery cohort repertoires had been generated on a single sequencing platform. The T cell repertoires of 670 or so subjects were profiled by immunosequencing and related to cytomegalovirus serostatus. In addition to the first cohort of roughly 670 subjects, a separate validation cohort of approximately 130 different subjects was used. The number of typed donors differed by locus: about 629-640 for A, B, C, DRB1 and DQB1; 500 to 550 for DQA1; fewer than 610 for DPA1; and around 490 for DPB1.

The cohort comprised some 680 healthy bone marrow donors. All cohort members were sampled while nominally healthy, although unrecorded immune exposures were likely present. The donor was CMV seronegative and belonged to the group of 352 seronegative cohort members. Each donor provided a peripheral blood sample, and peripheral blood mononuclear cells were used for TCR beta sequencing. The Qiagen DNeasy Blood Extraction Kit was used to extract genomic DNA from the blood cell samples. The receptor library was made with the immunoSEQ multiplex PCR assay. A mixture of 60 forward primers for TCR Vbeta segments and 13 reverse primers for TCR Jbeta segments was used in the multiplex PCR. The CDR3 region of rearranged TCR beta genes was amplified from genomic DNA with a multiplex PCR assay. The Illumina HiSeq System was used to sequence the amplified TCR beta libraries as 87-base-pair reads. The authors' analysis ran thus. A later analysis counted tens of millions of unique TCR beta chains across the 550 to 800 repertoires, and 10 million to 12 million of these chains were shared by at least two donors. Raw reads were error-corrected and collapsed into unique sequences by a nearest-neighbor algorithm in which closely related sequences were merged to remove PCR and sequencing errors. Alignment of CDR3 sequences to IMGT reference sequences was used to assign V, D and J gene segments. For a sequence to be retained, a match of at least six nucleotides to both a V gene segment and a J gene segment was required. Rearrangements were classified as productive when the CDR3 lacked stop codons and remained in frame with V and J, and all other rearrangements were classified as non-productive. Following IMGT convention, CDR3 was defined as the stretch from the second conserved V-encoded cysteine up to the conserved J-encoded phenylalanine. The earlier analysis of fewer than 700 of the donors excluded sequences that lacked an unambiguous match to a single V gene segment. In an earlier analysis of almost 600 of the donors, a V segment was called functional when productive rearrangements were above 56.7%, and segregating when the standard deviation between donors exceeded 5%. A statistical classification framework was developed to diagnose cytomegalovirus status using the catalog of TCR beta chain sequences. V and J gene assignment, in a later analysis, came from comparing TCR nucleotide sequences with IMGT/GENE-DB human TR gene sequences. Using the TCRdist pipeline, a later analysis assigned CDR3 sequences along with most-parsimonious VDJ recombination scenarios. A later analysis defined each TCR beta chain by its CDR3 amino acid sequence plus V-gene family, and excluded reads lacking a unique V-gene family. To address suspected cross-contamination and a sequencing artifact, a later analysis removed a few hundred highly shared, low-generation-probability nucleotide sequences. A later analysis calculated a clonal expansion index for each public chain from normalized within-repertoire ranks of inferred template counts. In a later analysis, generation probabilities were computed using a VDJ recombination model fitted to out-of-frame rearrangements, and the results were checked against IGoR. In a later analysis, hypergeometric tests were used to score TCR-TCR, TCR-HLA and TCR-CMV co-occurrence, with a repertoire-size bias correction applied to TCR pairs. In a later analysis, false discovery rates were estimated by permuting HLA or CMV assignments 20 times. In a later analysis, co-occurring TCRs were grouped using DBSCAN, with TCRdist sequence similarity added in when clustering inside HLA-allele-positive subsets. Repertoires with fewer than 30,000 or more than 120,000 public chains, plus five repertoires with anomalous nucleotide sharing, were excluded from co-occurrence clustering. This immuneACCESS table, as held by TCRdb, lists in-frame sequences with V and J called but not all clones. Of the missing ones, under half trace to an unresolved V gene in checked studies; the others have no known cause. V and J calls and clone size are those listed in that table; D and trimming were worked out from the DNA. This sample is represented by under 200,000 clones; 87% of them were singletons. In total, the top ten clones hold 0.75% to 0.95% of the sample.

What the research found in general, with its limitations: Because HLA typing was missing for some donors at each locus, association tests included only the typed subset. According to the authors, the approach could potentially be generalized to other disease states and immunological phenotypes. A later analysis associated 15,000 to 20,000 TCR beta sequences with specific HLA alleles at a false discovery rate of 0.05. The study listed approximately 150 TCR beta chains as associated with cytomegalovirus. In a later analysis, HLA-associated TCR beta chains showed more clonal expansion and lower generation probabilities than non-associated chains that were equally common. Most TCR sequences were observed very rarely across donors, whereas some public TCRs were present in many individuals. Assigning TCR associations to individual alleles was difficult when HLA alleles, especially DR and DQ, strongly co-occurred. About 17 rarely observed V segments, including chromosome 9 orphons, were excluded from the earlier analysis of approximately 500 of the donors because counts were too low. Linkage disequilibrium might explain the correlated functional status among segregating V segments, but an unknown experimental factor could not be excluded. A cluster of highly shared sequence variants was judged likely to be a technical artifact of the sequencing pipeline. In a later genetic analysis, a missense DCLRE1C variant was associated with V-gene and J-gene trimming of TCR beta chains, and the association was replicated in an independent cohort. Broadly in line with IMGT annotations, most TCR beta V segments showed up in productive rearrangements about 87% or about 30% of the time in an earlier analysis of under 700 of the donors. According to a later genetic analysis, donors in an Asian-associated ancestry cluster had fewer N-insertions in productive TCRs than the approximately 700-donor mean. In a later analysis, several top co-occurrence clusters were reported to appear linked to parvovirus B19, influenza, CMV and Epstein-Barr virus. The only immune exposure information available for the cohort was CMV serostatus. In a later analysis, most CMV-associated TCR beta chains were found to appear HLA-restricted, with HLA associations seemingly driven largely by CMV exposure. This cohort had only TCR beta chains sequenced, and the lack of alpha or paired-chain data limited which features could be detected. In vitro tests confirmed that a few of the cytomegalovirus-associated TCR beta chains recognize cytomegalovirus antigens. A later analysis found that TCR association rates varied across HLA loci, with DRB1 alleles showing the most associated TCRs and HLA-C alleles the fewest. A further reported finding was that TCR beta sequences accurately predicted the HLA-A and HLA-B alleles for most subjects in the first cohort. Sequencing depth was assumed to be roughly uniform across donors in the presence/absence analyses, though that assumption may not hold. Cytomegalovirus status was reported to be diagnosed by the classifier with high specificity and sensitivity in both the original and validation cohorts.

Sequencing was done on a sample of PBMCs. The clonotype originates from a woman aged 30 to 39 in good health and CMV-seronegative.

Read as DNA, the sequence is TGTGCCAGCTCACCAATGGGGGGGGCCGCTGAAGCTTTCTTT. Its translation is CASSPMGGAAEAFF. This chain is built from TRBV18 and TRBJ1-1; TRBD1 is a weak D gene call, 6 bases matching. V and J lose 2 bases and 6 bases, and a span of 13 bases separates them. From a lookup of the germline V gene, CDR1 and CDR2 are KGHSH and LQKENI. Including cysteine and phenylalanine, the CDR3 has 14 amino acids. CDR3 DNA is the only sequence kept; it has 42 bases, read in frame from the first base.